Below are 9 T cell receptor beta chains sequenced from a single sample in a study of STAT5B mutations in CD4+ large granular lymphocyte leukemia. The data were produced by immunoSEQ multiplex PCR, yet TCRdb's version contains in-frame clones alone and is incomplete. The sample has about 48,000 clones; less than 85% are singletons. Sequencing was performed on CD4+ T cells from blood buffy coats. The receptor source for this set is a human donor in good health.

The V call is TRBV30, the J call TRBJ1-2; D gene ambiguous. The CDR3 is made up of 14 amino acids. CDR1 is GTSNPN and CDR2 is SVGIG in the germline V gene (reference sequence). Deletions cut 1 base from V and 4 bases from J, with 13 bases between. The CDR3 region has the DNA TGTGCCTGGAGTGGTGGGGAATCGCCCTATGGCTACACCTTC. This codes for CAWSGGESPYGYTF.

In nucleotides, the CDR3 is TGTGCCAGCAGCTTAGCGGACAGGTCGCTGGGTGGCTACACCTTC. As protein: CASSLADRSLGGYTF. The chain uses TRBV7-6 and TRBJ1-2; 7 nucleotides line up with TRBD1. V dropped 0 bases and J dropped 7; count of bases not matched to a gene: 8. The length of the CDR3 is 15 residues. Per the germline V gene, CDR1 is SGHVS and CDR2 is FNYEAQ.

This chain uses TRBV7-6 with TRBJ1-2; D remains unclear. This CDR3 is 15 amino acids long. Germline-derived CDR1 and CDR2 are SGHVS and FNYEAQ. V lost 4 bases to trimming and J lost 5 bases, with 17 bases between them. This CDR3 is CASSSSIGREYGYTF. The CDR3 coding sequence is TGTGCCAGCAGCTCCTCGATTGGGAGGGAATATGGCTACACCTTC.

This chain connects TRBV28 to TRBJ2-7; D is perhaps TRBD1 (6 bases). This CDR3 contains 14 residues. V lost 5 bases, J lost 5 bases, and 16 bases lay in between. The germline V gene has CDR1 MDHEN and CDR2 SYDVKM. CDR3 protein: CASSQGSALNEQYV. CDR3 DNA sequence: TGTGCCAGCAGTCAGGGGAGTGCACTGAACGAGCAGTACGTC.

This chain links TRBV5-6 with TRBJ2-5; D may match TRBD1 or TRBD2 (5 bases each). Trimming cost V 3 bases and J 1 base, with 10 bases left between them. Germline lookup yields CDR1 SGHDT and CDR2 YYEEEE. The CDR3 has 14 residues. The CDR3 sequence: CASSWPGTQETQYF. CDR3 nucleotide sequence: TGTGCCAGCAGCTGGCCCGGGACCCAAGAGACCCAGTACTTC.

This chain connects TRBV25-1 to TRBJ2-5, with 7 bases fitting TRBD2. The ends lost 5 bases at V and 5 bases at J; junction bases unmatched: 5. The CDR3 is 13 residues long. Per germline, CDR1 MGHDK and CDR2 SYGVNS. The DNA for the CDR3 is TGTGCCAGCAGTATGGGGGGAGGGGAGACCCAGTACTTC. It is translated as CASSMGGGETQYF.

Only a few counts were recorded for this clone. The J gene is TRBJ1-2, the V gene TRBV15; D gene unclear. Trimming shortened V by 0 bases and J by 2 bases, and 13 bases separated the two germline ends. Germline CDR1 is LNHNV and CDR2 is YYDKDF (reference sequence). CDR3 length: 16 amino acids. The CDR3 here is CATSRDRVSPNYGYTF. The CDR3 DNA sequence: TGTGCCACCAGCAGAGATCGGGTTTCCCCGAACTATGGCTACACCTTC.

V is TRBV19 and J is TRBJ1-6, with a tentative D call TRBD1 (6 bases). V lost 6 bases and J 6 bases, leaving 15 bases between the germline ends. This CDR3 contains 15 residues. Germline assignment: CDR1 LNHDA and CDR2 SQIVND (reference sequence). The CDR3 DNA reads TGTGCCAGTAGCCTACAGGGACGGGGTAATTCACCCCTCCACTTT. Translated: CASSLQGRGNSPLHF.

The V call is TRBV5-1, the J call TRBJ2-5; perhaps D is TRBD1 or TRBD2 (6 bases each). Looked up from germline, CDR1 is SGHRS and CDR2 is YFSETQ. The CDR3 is 16 residues long. The V and J ends lost 1 base and 0 bases respectively, with 13 bases between them. CDR3 bases: TGCGCCAGCAGCTTGTCCGGGGGCATGGACCAAGAGACCCAGTACTTC. It encodes CASSLSGGMDQETQYF.